This TCR beta chain was captured in a study of regulatory T cells in long-lasting Graves disease. This clonotype was detected many times. The CDR3 length is 15 residues. The germline V gene has CDR1 KGHSH and CDR2 LQKENI. V gave up 1 base and J gave up 0 bases, with 9 bases separating them. According to the study, TCR beta libraries were built with iRepertoire HTBI primers and CDR3-region Arm-PCR. One entry per CDR3 protein, called by TCRdb with MiXCR from the multiplex PCR reads. The profile covers under 700,000 distinct CDR3 sequences, with roughly 16% appearing a single time and about 25% taken by the ten largest. Noted time point: newly diagnosed GD, antithyroid drugs for less than 3 months. Making the TCR library involved RNA that had been extracted from PBMCs. The sample was also linked to a second study, of T cells in Graves' hyperthyroidism and ophthalmopathy.

Sequencing was performed on peripheral blood mononuclear cells (PBMCs), taken at new diagnosis, from a patient treated with antithyroid drugs. The receptor was isolated from a woman aged 40-65 years with Graves disease. V is TRBV18 and J is TRBJ1-1, with D unresolved. CDR3 sequence: CASSPQERMNTEAFF. CDR3 nucleotides: TGTGCCAGCTCACCACAGGAAAGGATGAACACTGAAGCTTTCTTT.